A selection of T cell receptor beta chains follows, all from one sample in a study of Graves' ophthalmopathy and Graves' hyperthyroidism. TCRdb independently ran MiXCR on the multiplex PCR reads; one entry per CDR3 protein. This table has 500,000 to 700,000 distinct CDR3 sequences, about a fifth appearing once. Input material: peripheral blood. The receptors stem from a woman between 18 and 29 years old with stable Graves' hyperthyroidism. Some clones in this sample may be carry-over from other donors' samples. The CDR3 runs from the conserved cysteine through the conserved F or W. D genes are given only for firm matches. Clone size is shown for a subset of rows, as once, few, many or a class of expanded clone.

>many|TRBJ1-5|TRBV12-3/TRBV12-4|-
CASSLGWDQPQHF
TGTGCCAGCAGTTTAGGTTGGGATCAGCCCCAGCATTTT
>many|TRBJ2-5|TRBV19|-
CASSISAGQQETQYF
TGTGCCAGTAGTATTAGTGCTGGACAGCAAGAGACCCAGTACTTC
>many|TRBJ2-5|TRBV9|TRBD2
CASSRDLAGAFQETQYF
TGTGCCAGCAGCCGGGACCTAGCGGGGGCCTTCCAAGAGACCCAGTACTTC
>many|TRBJ2-1|TRBV6-1|TRBD2
CASSRGLAGVNEQFF
TGTGCCAGCAGCCGAGGACTAGCGGGGGTAAATGAGCAGTTCTTC
>many|TRBJ1-5|TRBV18|-
CASSPNRGNQPQHF
TGTGCCAGCTCACCCAACAGGGGCAATCAGCCCCAGCATTTT
>many|TRBJ1-3|TRBV7-2|-
CASSLASGNTIYF
TGTGCCAGCAGCTTAGCTTCGGGGAACACCATATATTTT
>few|TRBJ2-3|TRBV5-1|-
CASSPAGQLSTDTQYF
TGCGCCAGCAGCCCCGCGGGACAGCTTAGCACAGATACGCAGTATTTT
>-|TRBJ2-5|TRBV2|-
CASKTRTQETQYF
TGTGCCAGCAAGACTAGAACTCAAGAGACCCAGTACTTC
>few|TRBJ1-2|TRBV20-1|-
CSAVSRDTTNYGYTF
TGCAGTGCCGTATCCCGGGACACAACTAACTATGGCTACACCTTC
>many|TRBJ2-4|TRBV30|-
CAWSVGASPRRNIKYF
TGTGCCTGGAGTGTAGGGGCTAGTCCTAGAAGGAACATTAAGTACTTC
>-|TRBJ1-5|TRBV12-3/TRBV12-4|-
CASTQGSGQPQHF
TGTGCCAGCACTCAGGGATCGGGTCAGCCCCAGCATTTT
>many|TRBJ1-5|TRBV30|-
CAWRTQGSQPQHF
TGTGCCTGGAGGACACAGGGTTCTCAGCCCCAGCATTTT
>-|TRBJ2-7|TRBV6-2/TRBV6-3|-
CASSYWSTGDEQYF
TGTGCCAGCAGTTACTGGAGCACGGGGGACGAGCAGTACTTC
>-|TRBJ2-7|TRBV7-9|-
CASSPPSLYEQYF
TGTGCCAGCAGCCCTCCTTCACTCTACGAGCAGTACTTC
>-|TRBJ1-1|TRBV12-3/TRBV12-4|-
CASREGPNTEAFF
TGTGCCAGCAGGGAGGGACCGAACACTGAAGCTTTCTTT
>many|TRBJ2-7|TRBV4-1|TRBD2
CASSLRTSGSSEQYF
TGCGCCAGCAGCCTGCGGACTAGCGGGAGTTCCGAGCAGTACTTC
>many|TRBJ1-5|TRBV27|-
CASSLTGRNSRQPQHF
TGTGCCAGCAGTTTGACGGGGCGAAATTCGCGCCAGCCCCAGCATTTT
>few|TRBJ1-1|TRBV10-3|-
CAISSGTGTEAFF
TGTGCCATCAGTTCCGGGACGGGGACTGAAGCTTTCTTT
>-|TRBJ2-7|TRBV15|-
CATSRGGPYEQYF
TGTGCCACCAGCAGAGGTGGTCCCTACGAGCAGTACTTC
>-|TRBJ1-2|TRBV5-5|-
CASSLGIGGYTF
TGTGCCAGCAGCTTGGGAATAGGTGGCTACACCTTC
>many|TRBJ2-5|TRBV28|-
CASSRLGEGGETQYF
TGTGCCAGCAGTCGACTAGGGGAGGGGGGAGAGACCCAGTACTTC
>-|TRBJ2-7|TRBV10-3|TRBD1
CAISVVQGAKYEQYF
TGTGCCATCAGTGTAGTGCAGGGGGCAAAGTACGAGCAGTACTTC
>-|TRBJ1-3|TRBV11-2|TRBD1
CASCFRGPGNTIYF
TGTGCCAGCTGCTTCAGGGGGCCTGGAAACACCATATATTTT
>-|TRBJ2-2|TRBV4-1|-
CASSLQQGGDTGELFF
TGCGCCAGCAGCCTTCAACAGGGAGGAGACACCGGGGAGCTGTTTTTT
>-|TRBJ1-5|TRBV6-1|-
CASSSGWDNQPQHF
TGTGCCAGCAGCTCAGGGTGGGACAATCAGCCCCAGCATTTT
>many|TRBJ2-4|TRBV6-1|-
CASSEWLTGPSGNIQYF
TGTGCCAGCAGTGAATGGCTAACGGGGCCCTCTGGGAACATTCAGTACTTC
>-|TRBJ2-7|TRBV5-6|TRBD1
CASSLGRGRPNSYEQYF
TGTGCCAGCAGCTTGGGCAGGGGGCGGCCAAATTCCTACGAGCAGTACTTC
>many|TRBJ2-7|TRBV28|TRBD1
CASSLWKETGGEQYF
TGTGCCAGCAGTTTATGGAAGGAGACAGGGGGCGAGCAGTACTTC
>few|TRBJ2-7|TRBV7-6|-
CASSLAGQKYEQYF
TGTGCCAGCAGCTTAGCAGGACAAAAATACGAGCAGTACTTC
>many|TRBJ1-5|TRBV12-3/TRBV12-4|-
CASSPGTANQPQHF
TGTGCCAGCAGTCCTGGGACGGCTAATCAGCCCCAGCATTTT
>many|TRBJ2-7|TRBV28|TRBD1
CASLPGDRTEQYF
TGTGCCAGCCTCCCGGGGGACAGGACCGAGCAGTACTTC
>-|TRBJ1-6|TRBV10-3|TRBD1
CAISAVTGQGSPLHF
TGTGCCATCAGTGCGGTGACAGGGCAAGGTTCACCCCTCCACTTT
>-|TRBJ1-1|TRBV30|-
CAWSLPSGGAFF
TGTGCCTGGAGCCTACCAAGCGGAGGGGCTTTCTTT
>-|TRBJ1-1|TRBV6-4|-
CASSDSMNTEAFF
TGTGCCAGCAGTGACTCAATGAACACTGAAGCTTTCTTT
>-|TRBJ1-6|TRBV9|-
CASSVRAGENSPLHF
TGTGCCAGCAGCGTACGTGCAGGGGAGAATTCACCCCTCCACTTT
>many|TRBJ1-1|TRBV6-2/TRBV6-3|TRBD1
CASNPGGRYFPGRDEAFF
TGTGCCAGCAATCCAGGGGGGCGTTATTTCCCCGGTCGCGATGAAGCTTTCTTT
>many|TRBJ1-1|TRBV12-3/TRBV12-4|-
CASSWGRTEAFF
TGTGCCAGCAGTTGGGGTAGGACTGAAGCTTTCTTT
>many|TRBJ2-5|TRBV7-8|TRBD1
CASSLYNRGETQYF
TGTGCCAGCAGCCTCTATAACAGGGGAGAGACCCAGTACTTC
>few|TRBJ2-5|TRBV19|-
CASSIKGYQETQYF
TGTGCCAGTAGTATAAAAGGGTACCAAGAGACCCAGTACTTC
>few|TRBJ1-2|TRBV3-1|-
CASSRRQVGYGYTF
TGTGCCAGCAGCCGTAGACAGGTCGGCTATGGCTACACCTTC
>few|TRBJ2-5|TRBV6-5|-
CASSYVGGPQETQYF
TGTGCCAGCAGTTATGTGGGGGGGCCTCAAGAGACCCAGTACTTC
>-|TRBJ2-5|TRBV27|-
CASGGRWVKCDRGRETQYF
TGTGCCAGCGGGGGGAGATGGGTCAAATGTGATCGCGGCAGGGAGACCCAGTACTTC
>many|TRBJ1-6|TRBV4-2|-
CASSPHSDEAYSPLHF
TGTGCCAGCAGCCCCCACTCGGACGAAGCGTATTCACCCCTCCACTTT
>many|TRBJ1-6|TRBV28|TRBD1
CASSFFLRGRSLDSPLHF
TGTGCCAGCAGTTTTTTCCTCAGGGGGCGAAGTCTGGATTCACCCCTCCACTTT
>many|TRBJ2-7|TRBV6-2/TRBV6-3|-
CASTDAGGGPYEQYF
TGTGCCAGCACCGACGCGGGCGGAGGCCCCTACGAGCAGTACTTC
>-|TRBJ2-7|TRBV7-2|TRBD1
CASRTGTGFPEQYF
TGTGCCAGCAGAACCGGGACAGGGTTCCCCGAGCAGTACTTC
>many|TRBJ2-7|TRBV28|TRBD1
CASSSTRQGRQQYF
TGTGCCAGCAGTTCTACCAGACAGGGTCGGCAGCAGTACTTC
>many|TRBJ2-7|TRBV5-6|-
CASSFFGGREQYF
TGTGCCAGCAGCTTCTTCGGGGGGCGTGAGCAGTACTTC
>-|TRBJ1-2|TRBV19|-
CASQGGGYGYTF
TGTGCCAGTCAGGGAGGGGGTTATGGCTACACCTTC
>-|TRBJ2-7|TRBV5-1|-
CASSLESSVVDEQYF
TGCGCCAGCAGCTTGGAGTCTTCCGTTGTCGACGAGCAGTACTTC
>few|TRBJ2-7|TRBV5-1|TRBD1
CASRIDRASYEQYF
TGCGCCAGCAGAATTGACAGGGCATCCTACGAGCAGTACTTC
>many|TRBJ2-7|TRBV12-3/TRBV12-4|TRBD2
CASSYGLAGGTYEQYF
TGTGCCAGCAGTTACGGACTAGCGGGGGGGACCTACGAGCAGTACTTC
>many|TRBJ2-7|TRBV12-5|TRBD1
CASTGGTYEQYF
TGTGCTAGTACAGGGGGCACCTACGAGCAGTACTTC
>many|TRBJ2-5|TRBV6-5|TRBD1
CASSHLTGAATQETQYF
TGTGCCAGCAGTCATCTAACAGGGGCCGCCACCCAAGAGACCCAGTACTTC